This entry lists 30 T cell receptor beta chains sequenced from one sample in a study of PD-L1 blockade in urothelial cancer. TCRdb keeps only in-frame clones here, not all; method: immunoSEQ multiplex PCR. Found here are more than 70,000 clones, 70% to 90% of them singletons; the top ten hold around 3.5%. Sequenced material: PBMCs, taken around atezolizumab (anti-PD-L1) treatment. The receptors come from a man in his sixties with urothelial cancer.

Only a few counts were recorded for this clone. The CDR3 region has the DNA TGTGCCAGCAGTTTGATATCAGGGGGCGCTCGCGGCTACACCTTC. It specifies CASSLISGGARGYTF. The V call is TRBV28, the J call TRBJ1-2; 8 bases map to TRBD1. Germline V gene sequence: CDR1 MDHEN, CDR2 SYDVKM. The V segment lost 3 bases and the J segment 8 bases; nucleotides outside the gene matches: 11. This CDR3 comprises 15 residues.

This clone was recorded a few times. The chain has TRBV10-3 and TRBJ1-1; D not resolved. The CDR3 spans 14 residues. With 6 bases removed from V and 9 bases from J, the gap between germline ends came to 20 bases. Germline values: CDR1 ENHRY, CDR2 SYGVKD. CDR3 residues: CAIRPPAESSKAFF. The CDR3 nucleotides are TGTGCCATCAGGCCCCCCGCGGAGAGTTCCAAAGCTTTCTTT.

The chain is built from TRBV5-1 and TRBJ1-1, with D maybe TRBD1 (5 bases). The length of the CDR3 is 15 residues. V lost 4 bases, J lost 2 bases, and 15 bases lay in between. Germline CDR1 and CDR2: SGHRS and YFSETQ. The CDR3 sequence is CASSPMGGGNTEAFF. The CDR3 DNA is TGCGCCAGCAGCCCAATGGGGGGAGGAAACACTGAAGCTTTCTTT. The full variable domain, rest sourced from reference TRBV5-1 and TRBJ1-1, is KAGVTQTPRYLIKTRGQQVTLSCSPISGHRSVSWYQQTPGQGLQFLFEYFSETQRNKGNFPGRFSGRQFSNSRSEMNVSTLELGDSALYLCASSPMGGGNTEAFFGQGTRLTVV.

The genes are TRBV28 and TRBJ1-4; D is uncertain. The CDR3 is 15 residues long. CDR1 MDHEN and CDR2 SYDVKM come from the germline V gene. V was trimmed by 3 bases and J by 0 bases, leaving 8 bases between them. CDR3 loop: CASSLSGTTNEKLFF. The CDR3 DNA reads as TGTGCCAGCAGTTTGTCGGGGACAACTAATGAAAAACTGTTTTTT.

The CDR3 here is CASRPQAGGELFF. The DNA for the CDR3 is TGTGCCAGCCGCCCGCAAGCCGGCGGGGAGCTGTTTTTT. V is TRBV27 and J is TRBJ2-2, with no clear D. The germline gives CDR1 MNHEY, CDR2 SMNVEV (reference sequence). Deletions cut 8 bases from V and 7 bases from J, with 14 bases between. The CDR3 has 13 residues.

The V gene is TRBV6-1, the J gene TRBJ1-2; a weak D match, TRBD1 (5 bases). The CDR3 totals 15 residues. V lost 6 bases and J lost 1, with 15 bases in between. Germline values: CDR1 MNHNS, CDR2 SASEGT. CDR3 sequence: CASSGSGGLNYGYTF. The CDR3 DNA reads TGTGCCAGCAGCGGGAGCGGGGGTCTTAACTATGGCTACACCTTC.

This chain connects TRBV18 to TRBJ2-1; D not certain. The CDR3 covers 17 residues. Germline lookup yields CDR1 KGHSH and CDR2 LQKENI. Trimming cost V 3 bases and J 0 bases, with 15 bases left between them. The CDR3 DNA is TGTGCCAGCTCACCCCCGCCGCGAGCAAGCTCCTACAATGAGCAGTTCTTC. This translates into CASSPPPRASSYNEQFF.

This chain connects TRBV4-2 to TRBJ1-1; 8 bases fit TRBD1. Germline V CDR1 and CDR2: LGHNA, YNFKEQ. V trimming: 4 bases; J trimming: 5 bases; junction bases outside the gene matches: 9. This CDR3 has 15 amino acids. In nucleotides, the CDR3 is TGTGCCAGCAGCCCGGGACAGGCGTCAGGGACTGAAGCTTTCTTT. It is translated as CASSPGQASGTEAFF.

This chain uses TRBV18 with TRBJ1-5; D is uncertain. The V and J ends lost 2 bases and 6 bases respectively, with 5 bases between them. The CDR3 contains 12 residues. Germline CDR1 is KGHSH and CDR2 is LQKENI. The CDR3 coding sequence is TGTGCCAGCTCACCAGAGAGTCAGCCCCAGCATTTT. Translation: CASSPESQPQHF.

Only one count was recorded for this clone. This chain uses TRBV6-5 with TRBJ2-2; D not certain. The CDR3 loop spans 12 amino acids. The V gene lost 5 bases and the J gene lost 4 bases, with 5 bases spanning the gap. The germline gives CDR1 MNHEY, CDR2 SVGAGI. CDR3 sequence reads: CASSHSTGELFF. In DNA, the CDR3 is TGTGCCAGCAGTCACAGCACCGGGGAGCTGTTTTTT.

The chain uses TRBV7-3 and TRBJ2-7; 10 nucleotides align to TRBD1. This CDR3 has 14 amino acids. The V gene end was trimmed by 5 bases and the J gene end by 5 bases; junction bases not matched to a gene: 6. Germline V gives CDR1 SGHTA, CDR2 FQGTGA. CDR3 loop: CASSPGQGQDEQYF. CDR3 DNA sequence: TGTGCCAGCAGCCCGGGACAGGGGCAGGACGAGCAGTACTTC.

The chain recombines TRBV5-4 with TRBJ2-1; TRBD1 aligns across 7 bases. This CDR3 is built from 20 residues. The germline V gene has CDR1 SGHNT and CDR2 YYREEE (reference sequence). V lost 0 bases to trimming and J lost 0 bases; unmatched junction nucleotides: 15. The CDR3 loop is CASSLDFRQGQPYSYNEQFF. The CDR3 DNA follows: TGTGCCAGCAGCTTGGATTTTAGGCAGGGACAGCCGTACTCCTACAATGAGCAGTTCTTC.

The chain has TRBV15 and TRBJ1-2, with 7 bases fitting TRBD1. Germline V gene lookup returns CDR1 LNHNV and CDR2 YYDKDF (reference sequence). The CDR3 consists of 18 residues. V was clipped by 3 bases and J by 2 bases; unmatched bases: 15. Written as DNA, the CDR3 is TGTGCCACCAGCAGGGACTGGGACAGAAACCGGGGAAACTATGGCTACACCTTC. This encodes CATSRDWDRNRGNYGYTF.

This rearrangement joins TRBV4-1 to TRBJ2-3; 8 bases match TRBD2. The germline gives CDR1 MGHRA, CDR2 YSYEKL. After removal of 0 bases from V and 4 bases from J, the junction contained 6 bases not matched to a gene. The CDR3 length is 16 residues. The DNA for the CDR3 is TGCGCCAGCAGCCAAGAGGAGCGGGAGAAAGCAGATACGCAGTATTTT. This encodes CASSQEEREKADTQYF.

With regard to this clone: Other nucleotide sequences from this sample produce the same CDR3. The V call is TRBV7-2, the J call TRBJ2-7; a weak D match, TRBD1 (5 bases). V lost 1 base and J 4 bases, leaving 11 bases between the germline ends. Per the germline V gene, CDR1 is SGHTA and CDR2 is FQGNSA. The CDR3 spans 14 residues. CDR3 in DNA: TGTGCCAGCAGCTTAGGTCGGCAGGGATACGAGCAGTACTTC. Its protein is CASSLGRQGYEQYF.

V usage is TRBV2 and J usage is TRBJ2-7; possibly TRBD1 for D (6 bases). Trimming shortened V by 5 bases and J by 4 bases, and 9 bases separated the two germline ends. CDR1 and CDR2 from the germline V gene are SNHLY and FYNNEI. The CDR3 totals 12 residues. In DNA, the CDR3 is TGTGCCAGCAGTACAGGGTTATACGAGCAGTACTTC. This translates into CASSTGLYEQYF.

The chain combines TRBV7-8 with TRBJ2-5; TRBD1 agrees at 11 bases. The CDR3 runs to 17 residues. Germline CDR1 and CDR2: SGHVS and FQNEAQ. Trimming cost V 5 bases and J 2 bases; bases outside gene matches: 10. The CDR3 loop is CASSLRDRGKGQETQYF. The CDR3 DNA reads TGTGCCAGCAGCCTCCGGGACAGGGGGAAGGGGCAAGAGACCCAGTACTTC.

This clone is judged medium-sized. V and J are TRBV7-8 and TRBJ2-1; 9 bases fit TRBD1. This CDR3 contains 17 residues. Germline assignment: CDR1 SGHVS and CDR2 FQNEAQ. Germline trimming cut 0 bases from V and 9 bases from J; bases unmatched to any gene: 12. DNA for the CDR3: TGTGCCAGCAGCTTAGCGGACTACGGGACAGGGCGCAGTGAGCAGTTCTTC. Protein sequence: CASSLADYGTGRSEQFF.

The chain carries TRBV2 and TRBJ2-1, with 7 bases identical to TRBD2. V lost 5 bases, J lost 8 bases, and 3 bases stayed unmatched. Germline lookup yields CDR1 SNHLY and CDR2 FYNNEI. This CDR3 region has 12 residues. CDR3 sequence (DNA): TGTGCCAGCAGTCTGAGCGGGGATGAGCAGTTCTTC. Protein product: CASSLSGDEQFF.

The V and J genes are TRBV5-1 and TRBJ2-7; 8 bases align to TRBD1. The CDR3 is 14 residues long. CDR1 is SGHRS and CDR2 is YFSETQ in the germline V gene. The trim removed 5 bases at V and 4 bases at J, leaving 8 bases unmatched. The CDR3 DNA follows: TGCGCCAGCAGGAGTTCAGGGGGCTTTTACGAGCAGTACTTC. It is translated as CASRSSGGFYEQYF.

The CDR3 DNA sequence: TGTGCCAGTAGTGACTACAGGGGACCGAGCTCTGGGGCCAACGTCCTGACTTTC. Translating it yields CASSDYRGPSSGANVLTF. The chain links TRBV19 to TRBJ2-6; 7 nucleotides match TRBD1. The germline V gene has CDR1 LNHDA and CDR2 SQIVND (reference sequence). CDR3 length equals 18 residues. The V gene end was trimmed by 5 bases and the J gene end by 0 bases; junction bases not matched to a gene: 10. The full variable domain, its missing parts supplied by reference TRBV19 and TRBJ2-6, is DGGITQSPKYLFRKEGQNVTLSCEQNLNHDAMYWYRQDPGQGLRLIYYSQIVNDFQKGDIAEGYSVSREKKESFPLTVTSAQKNPTAFYLCASSDYRGPSSGANVLTFGAGSRLTVL.

The chain employs TRBV19 and TRBJ1-2, with D hard to call. V lost 3 bases to trimming and J lost 0 bases, with 8 bases between them. The CDR3 is 14 amino acids. The germline CDR1 and CDR2 sequences are LNHDA and SQIVND (reference sequence). CDR3 DNA: TGTGCCAGTAGTATCGCGGGGACTAACTATGGCTACACCTTC. Amino acid sequence: CASSIAGTNYGYTF.

V and J are TRBV5-4 and TRBJ2-2, with TRBD2 matching 12 bases. This CDR3 spans 15 amino acids. V dropped 6 bases and J dropped 7; count of bases not matched to a gene: 7. The germline V gene encodes CDR1 SGHNT and CDR2 YYREEE (reference sequence). The CDR3 loop reads CASTAPSGGGGELFF. The DNA of the CDR3 is TGTGCCAGCACCGCGCCTAGCGGGGGGGGCGGGGAGCTGTTTTTT.

This chain uses TRBV11-3 with TRBJ2-3, with D uncertain. Trimming removed 5 bases from V and 3 bases from J, with 6 bases in between. Germline V gene lookup returns CDR1 SGHNT and CDR2 YENEEA. The CDR3 contains 12 residues. The CDR3: CASSTPTDTQYF. The CDR3 bases are TGTGCCAGCAGCACTCCTACAGATACGCAGTATTTT.

This chain uses TRBV2 with TRBJ2-7; 7 bases are shared with TRBD1. Germline V CDR1 and CDR2: SNHLY, FYNNEI. The CDR3 consists of 14 residues. V was pared by 7 bases and J by 3 bases, with 9 bases of the junction left unmatched. The CDR3 is CASIAGTVLYEQYF. CDR3 in DNA: TGTGCCAGCATTGCCGGGACAGTACTCTACGAGCAGTACTTC.

This chain links TRBV7-8 with TRBJ2-1; 7 nucleotides match TRBD1. Looked up from germline, CDR1 is SGHVS and CDR2 is FQNEAQ. The CDR3 runs to 13 residues. V was pared by 5 bases and J by 9 bases, with 7 bases of the junction left unmatched. CDR3 region: CASSPQDRLEQFF. The DNA of the CDR3 is TGTGCCAGCAGCCCACAGGACAGGCTTGAGCAGTTCTTC. The full variable domain, rest sourced from reference TRBV7-8 and TRBJ2-1, is GAGVSQSPRYKVAKRGQDVALRCDPISGHVSLFWYQQALGQGPEFLTYFQNEAQLDKSGLPSDRFFAERPEGSVSTLKIQRTQQEDSAVYLCASSPQDRLEQFFGPGTRLTVL.

The chain has TRBV25-1 and TRBJ1-1, with D unclear. V was clipped by 4 bases and J by 11 bases, with 14 bases between them. Per the germline V gene, CDR1 is MGHDK and CDR2 is SYGVNS. There are 12 residues in the CDR3. The CDR3 loop is CASSVGGEMAFF. In DNA form, the CDR3 reads TGTGCCAGCAGTGTCGGAGGAGAAATGGCTTTCTTT.

The chain employs TRBV7-6 and TRBJ1-3; maybe TRBD1 (6 bases). The ends were cut back, 1 base at V and 6 bases at J, with 19 bases in the middle. In germline, CDR1 is SGHVS, CDR2 FNYEAQ. This CDR3 contains 17 residues. The CDR3 loop reads CASSLVNFEGVSNTIYF. In DNA form, the CDR3 reads TGTGCCAGCAGCTTAGTAAATTTTGAGGGGGTCTCAAACACCATATATTTT.

The CDR3 spells CASSLVSTETQYF. CDR3 nucleotides: TGTGCCAGCAGTTTAGTGTCTACGGAGACCCAGTACTTC. The J gene is TRBJ2-5, the V gene TRBV28; the D is unclear. V lost 2 bases to trimming and J lost 5 bases, with 9 bases between them. The CDR3 loop spans 13 amino acids. The germline V gene encodes CDR1 MDHEN and CDR2 SYDVKM.

The chain is built from TRBV6-1 and TRBJ2-5, with 10 bases aligning to TRBD2. V dropped 4 bases and J dropped 5; count of bases not matched to a gene: 7. The CDR3 spans 15 residues. Germline assignment: CDR1 MNHNS and CDR2 SASEGT. CDR3 DNA: TGTGCCAGCAGTGTTTTTAGCGGGGGGACGGAGACCCAGTACTTC. The encoded protein is CASSVFSGGTETQYF.